The clone carrying this T cell receptor beta chain was detected many times. The data originate from a study of CD8 T cells in ankylosing spondylitis. TCRdb itself ran the 5' RACE reads through MiXCR, one entry per CDR3 protein. The table records approximately 250,000 distinct CDR3 sequences, around 8% of them present only once. Trimming removed 10 bases from V and 0 bases from J, with 12 bases in between. The CDR3 covers 13 residues. Germline V gives CDR1 MDHEN, CDR2 SYDVKM. Sequencing was performed on blood, either unsorted or a sorted T cell fraction (not recorded which). The V and J genes are TRBV28 and TRBJ1-2; D is ambiguous. The receptor comes from a female donor with ankylosing spondylitis or in good health (not recorded which). The CDR3 nucleotides are TGTGCCACCCACCCTCCGGCTAACTATGGCTACACCTTC. It is translated as CATHPPANYGYTF.